Below are 32 T cell receptor beta chains sequenced from a single sample in a study of CD8 T cells in ankylosing spondylitis. Overall study findings and caveats: One TCR beta motif, made up of roughly 8 highly homologous variants, appeared characteristic of ankylosing spondylitis blood.

TCRdb reprocessed the 5' RACE reads with MiXCR, giving one entry per CDR3 protein. The sample shows fewer than 650,000 distinct CDR3 sequences, roughly 13% of them seen only once. Their antigens remain unidentified. Sequenced: blood, either unsorted or a sorted T cell fraction (not recorded which). These receptors were obtained from a male donor with ankylosing spondylitis.

The table lists this clonotype with a few counts. The chain is built from TRBV3-1 and TRBJ1-6, with a weak D call TRBD1 (6 bases). The CDR3 loop spans 15 amino acids. Germline-derived CDR1 and CDR2 are LGHDT and YNNKEL (reference sequence). The V gene lost 4 bases and the J gene lost 4 bases, with 11 bases spanning the gap. The CDR3 coding sequence is TGTGCCAGCAGCCCGGTGGACAGTTATAATTCACCCCTCCACTTT. Translating gives CASSPVDSYNSPLHF.

This clonotype was found many times. The chain couples TRBV5-6 to TRBJ2-3; tentatively, D is TRBD1 (6 bases). The germline V gene has CDR1 SGHDT and CDR2 YYEEEE. V was cut by 7 bases and J by 0 bases, with 12 bases left in between. This CDR3 has 14 residues. The CDR3 sequence: CASGQLTSTDTQYF. The DNA for the CDR3 is TGTGCCAGCGGACAGCTAACTAGCACAGATACGCAGTATTTT.

The chain employs TRBV12-3 or TRBV12-4 and TRBJ2-1; the D gene is possibly TRBD2 (5 bases). Trimming removed 0 bases at V and 10 bases at J, with 16 bases between. This CDR3 contains 15 residues. The CDR3 loop is CASSLADSVLGEQFF. The CDR3 DNA follows: TGTGCCAGCAGTTTAGCGGACTCGGTCCTGGGGGAGCAGTTCTTC.

This chain uses TRBV20-1 with TRBJ1-6, with D possibly being TRBD1 (5 bases). The CDR3 consists of 16 residues. The V end was cut by 0 bases, the J end by 10 bases, with 19 bases between. Germline CDR1 DFQATT, CDR2 SNEGSKA (reference sequence). The CDR3 DNA sequence: TGCAGTGCTAGAGATGGTTTTGGACATGAAATCTCACCCCTCCACTTT. Its translation: CSARDGFGHEISPLHF.

This clonotype was observed at least ten times. This chain joins TRBV6-5 and TRBJ2-1; D is unclear. This CDR3 spans 15 amino acids. CDR1 is MNHEY and CDR2 is SVGAGI in the germline V gene. Trimming removed 0 bases from V and 0 bases from J, with 6 bases in between. CDR3 loop: CASSYSAGSYNEQFF. DNA of the CDR3: TGTGCCAGCAGTTACTCAGCAGGCTCCTACAATGAGCAGTTCTTC.

The chain links TRBV5-1 to TRBJ1-1; D remains ambiguous. The CDR3 is made up of 15 amino acids. Looked up from germline, CDR1 is SGHRS and CDR2 is YFSETQ. The V gene lost 4 bases and the J gene lost 0 bases, with 13 bases spanning the gap. CDR3 DNA: TGCGCCAGCAGCCCGACGGCGAGAATGAACACTGAAGCTTTCTTT. It translates to CASSPTARMNTEAFF.

Ten or more counts support this clonotype. V gene TRBV7-7 combines with J gene TRBJ2-5, with D perhaps TRBD2 (5 bases). Germline CDR1 is SSHAT and CDR2 is FNYEAQ (reference sequence). The CDR3 has 14 residues. V lost 0 bases to trimming and J lost 7 bases, with 12 bases between them. CDR3 bases: TGTGCCAGCAGCTTAGCGGGGAAGAGCGGGACCCAGTACTTC. It codes for CASSLAGKSGTQYF.

This clonotype was found many times. The chain carries TRBV6-1 and TRBJ1-5; 7 bases agree with TRBD1. Germline CDR1 MNHNS, CDR2 SASEGT. Unmatched junction bases numbered 8, after V lost 7 bases and J lost 5 bases. This CDR3 contains 14 residues. The CDR3 sequence: CASTGTEIYQPQHF. In DNA form, the CDR3 reads TGTGCCAGCACCGGGACAGAGATATATCAGCCCCAGCATTTT.

A few counts support this clonotype. The genes are TRBV2 and TRBJ1-1; 9 bases map to TRBD1. Germline trimming cut 10 bases from V and 0 bases from J; bases unmatched to any gene: 6. CDR1 and CDR2 from the germline V gene are SNHLY and FYNNEI. CDR3 length: 14 residues. CDR3 sequence (DNA): TGTGCCACCCAGGGACAGGGAATGAACACTGAAGCTTTCTTT. Translation: CATQGQGMNTEAFF.

This clonotype was detected only a few times. The rearrangement joins TRBV10-2 to TRBJ2-7; TRBD1 agrees at 7 bases. The CDR3 has 17 residues. The J segment lost 1 base and the V segment lost 6 bases, leaving 15 bases of the junction unmatched. Germline V gene sequence: CDR1 WSHSY, CDR2 SAAADI. In DNA, the CDR3 is TGCGCCAGCAGCTTTACTGATCGGGGACAGACTTCCTACGAGCAGTACTTC. As protein: CASSFTDRGQTSYEQYF.

The chain combines TRBV6-2 or TRBV6-3 with TRBJ2-1; D call uncertain. Germline CDR1 MNHEY, CDR2 SVGEGT. The germline V and J ends were trimmed by 4 bases and 6 bases, with 13 bases remaining between them. This CDR3 contains 14 residues. The CDR3, as DNA: TGTGCCAGCAGTTTTGCGCTCGCAGGCAATGAGCAGTTCTTC. It is translated as CASSFALAGNEQFF.

This chain connects TRBV18 to TRBJ1-5; maybe TRBD1 (6 bases). CDR3 length: 16 residues. Trimming shortened V by 0 bases and J by 2 bases, and 11 bases separated the two germline ends. The germline gives CDR1 KGHSH, CDR2 LQKENI. CDR3 in amino acids: CASSPPTGAGNQPQHF. The CDR3 DNA follows: TGTGCCAGCTCACCACCGACGGGGGCTGGCAATCAGCCCCAGCATTTT.

The chain has TRBV7-9 and TRBJ1-6, with D unresolved. This CDR3 spans 14 amino acids. Between the trimmed V and J ends, which lost 3 bases and 6 bases, there was a span of 9 bases. From germline, CDR1 is SEHNR and CDR2 FQNEAQ (reference sequence). CDR3 sequence reads: CASSFVDPNSPLHF. CDR3 nucleotides: TGTGCCAGCAGCTTTGTGGACCCTAATTCACCCCTCCACTTT.

V usage is TRBV19 and J usage is TRBJ1-1; D gene ambiguous. CDR3 length: 14 amino acids. V lost 7 bases and J lost 4, with 16 bases in between. CDR1 LNHDA and CDR2 SQIVND come from the germline V gene (reference sequence). The CDR3 sequence is CASTGRQPGTEAFF. In DNA form, the CDR3 reads TGTGCCAGTACGGGCCGACAACCCGGCACTGAAGCTTTCTTT.

This clonotype was observed a handful of times. V gene TRBV19 combines with J gene TRBJ2-5, with D possibly matching TRBD2 (6 bases). Germline V gives CDR1 LNHDA, CDR2 SQIVND (reference sequence). V lost 1 base to trimming and J lost 5 bases, with 11 bases between them. The CDR3 spans 14 residues. The CDR3 is CASSIVGRPETQYF. CDR3 bases: TGTGCCAGTAGTATAGTAGGGAGGCCGGAGACCCAGTACTTC.

The table lists this clonotype with a few counts. The chain recombines TRBV6-1 with TRBJ1-3; D ambiguous. The CDR3 consists of 15 residues. With 6 bases removed from V and 0 bases from J, the gap between germline ends came to 12 bases. Germline CDR1 is MNHNS and CDR2 is SASEGT. Written as DNA, the CDR3 is TGTGCCAGCAGCCCCGGACGGGTCTCTGGAAACACCATATATTTT. It specifies CASSPGRVSGNTIYF.

The genes are TRBV12-3 or TRBV12-4 and TRBJ2-2, with TRBD2 matching 8 bases. This CDR3 comprises 19 residues. The trim removed 8 bases at V and 0 bases at J, leaving 17 bases unmatched. Here the CDR3 reads CASDNAGTSKFANTGELFF. The CDR3 nucleotides read TGTGCCAGCGACAACGCGGGGACTAGTAAATTCGCGAACACCGGGGAGCTGTTTTTT.

This clonotype was seen ten or more times. This chain uses TRBV5-1 with TRBJ2-2; D is undetermined. The CDR3 length is 15 residues. Trimming left V 4 bases short and J 4 bases short, with 14 bases between. Germline V lookup: CDR1 SGHRS, CDR2 YFSETQ. This CDR3 is CASSKLGEPTGELFF. The CDR3 DNA is TGCGCCAGCAGCAAATTAGGAGAACCCACCGGGGAGCTGTTTTTT. Combining the CDR3 with reference TRBV5-1 and TRBJ2-2 gives the whole variable domain KAGVTQTPRYLIKTRGQQVTLSCSPISGHRSVSWYQQTPGQGLQFLFEYFSETQRNKGNFPGRFSGRQFSNSRSEMNVSTLELGDSALYLCASSKLGEPTGELFFGEGSRLTVL.

This clonotype was counted at least ten times. V is TRBV3-1 and J is TRBJ2-2; D unresolved. This CDR3 has 13 residues. The germline V gene has CDR1 LGHDT and CDR2 YNNKEL (reference sequence). Trimming pared 4 bases from V and 4 bases from J, leaving 7 bases between. This chain's CDR3 is CASSPGGTGELFF. For the CDR3, the DNA is TGTGCCAGCAGCCCGGGCGGCACCGGGGAGCTGTTTTTT.

The chain uses TRBV4-2 and TRBJ2-1; 9 nucleotides align to TRBD2. The ends lost 1 base at V and 7 bases at J; junction bases unmatched: 11. This CDR3 is 17 amino acids long. The V gene's germline CDR1 is LGHNA and CDR2 YNFKEQ. The CDR3 region has the DNA TGTGCCAGCAGCCAAGTCCGGGGCGGGAGGGCCGGAAATGAGCAGTTCTTC. Translation gives CASSQVRGGRAGNEQFF.

The V and J genes are TRBV4-2 and TRBJ2-3; 9 nucleotides agree with TRBD2. The CDR3 totals 15 residues. Germline CDR1 is LGHNA and CDR2 is YNFKEQ. V gave up 2 bases and J gave up 4 bases; unmatched junction bases: 4. CDR3 residues: CASSQRRGGPDTQYF. The CDR3 bases are TGTGCCAGCAGCCAACGGCGGGGGGGACCAGATACGCAGTATTTT.

This chain links TRBV6-1 with TRBJ2-2; 9 bases fit TRBD1. Trimming removed 6 bases from V and 4 bases from J; junction bases left unmatched: 9. The CDR3 runs 16 residues. The germline CDR1 and CDR2 sequences are MNHNS and SASEGT. CDR3 DNA: TGTGCCAGCAGAGGAGACCGGGACAGGGCCACCGGGGAGCTGTTTTTT. As protein: CASRGDRDRATGELFF.

This clonotype has just a few counts. CDR3 sequence: CATSDLETYNEQFF. The CDR3 DNA reads as TGTGCCACCAGTGATTTGGAGACTTACAATGAGCAGTTCTTC. V and J are TRBV24-1 and TRBJ2-1; no clear D gene. The CDR3 has 14 residues. V dropped 0 bases and J dropped 4 bases, with 6 bases sitting between them. Germline-derived CDR1 and CDR2 are KGHDR and SFDVKD.

The gene calls are TRBV18 and TRBJ2-7; maybe TRBD1 (6 bases). CDR3 length equals 15 residues. The germline CDR1 and CDR2 sequences are KGHSH and LQKENI. Trimming removed 3 bases from V and 1 base from J, with 13 bases in between. The chain's CDR3 is CASSPKLQGSYEQYV. CDR3 in DNA: TGTGCCAGCTCACCTAAACTACAGGGTTCCTACGAGCAGTACGTC.

The J gene is TRBJ1-2, the V gene TRBV11-2, with D maybe TRBD1 (5 bases). The CDR3 length is 14 residues. CDR1 and CDR2 (germline): SGHAT, FQNNGV. Trimming cost V 5 bases and J 1 base, with 11 bases left between them. CDR3 loop: CASSPGHLNYGYTF. The CDR3 coding sequence is TGTGCCAGCAGCCCCGGACACCTTAACTATGGCTACACCTTC. The whole variable domain, remainder taken from reference TRBV11-2 and TRBJ1-2, is EAGVAQSPRYKIIEKRQSVAFWCNPISGHATLYWYQQILGQGPKLLIQFQNNGVVDDSQLPKDRFSAERLKGVDSTLKIQPAKLEDSAVYLCASSPGHLNYGYTFGSGTRLTVV.

The table lists this clonotype with a few counts. This chain uses TRBV19 with TRBJ1-1; D possibly corresponds to TRBD1 (6 bases). This CDR3 region has 12 residues. Germline CDR1 LNHDA, CDR2 SQIVND (reference sequence). The germline V and J ends were trimmed by 10 bases and 2 bases, with 11 bases remaining between them. CDR3 sequence (DNA): TGTGCCATCGAGACAGGCAACACTGAAGCTTTCTTT. It encodes CAIETGNTEAFF. Full variable domain (outside the CDR3, taken from reference TRBV19 and TRBJ1-1): DGGITQSPKYLFRKEGQNVTLSCEQNLNHDAMYWYRQDPGQGLRLIYYSQIVNDFQKGDIAEGYSVSREKKESFPLTVTSAQKNPTAFYLCAIETGNTEAFFGQGTRLTVV.

This clonotype has at least ten counts. J is TRBJ2-1 and V is TRBV24-1; TRBD2 agrees at 15 bases. V gave up 4 bases and J gave up 5 bases; unmatched junction bases: 5. This CDR3 comprises 17 residues. Per germline, CDR1 KGHDR and CDR2 SFDVKD. The CDR3 nucleotides are TGTGCCACCAGTGACCCGGGACTAGCGGGGGGAAACAATGAGCAGTTCTTC. This gives the protein CATSDPGLAGGNNEQFF.

In its sample, this clonotype was seen a few times. The chain has TRBV28 and TRBJ2-7; 9 bases match TRBD1. CDR3 length: 15 residues. CDR1 MDHEN and CDR2 SYDVKM come from the germline V gene. J lost 6 bases, V lost 5 bases, and 11 bases had no gene match. CDR3 in DNA: TGTGCCAGCAGTCCGGGGACAGGGTCGTTACGCGAGCAGTACGTC. It codes for CASSPGTGSLREQYV.

This clonotype was counted between two and nine times. The genes are TRBV3-1 and TRBJ2-3; a possible D gene is TRBD2 (6 bases). The V gene lost 4 bases and the J gene lost 5 bases, with 13 bases spanning the gap. This CDR3 region has 14 residues. In germline, CDR1 is LGHDT, CDR2 YNNKEL (reference sequence). The CDR3 DNA reads TGTGCCAGCAGCCGTGGCCAGGAGGGAGATACGCAGTATTTT. It translates to CASSRGQEGDTQYF.

This clonotype was observed a handful of times. The J gene is TRBJ1-1, the V gene TRBV12-5; D unclear. Germline V gene data show CDR1 as LGHNT and CDR2 as FRNRAP. Between the trimmed V and J ends, which lost 3 bases and 0 bases, there was a span of 14 bases. The CDR3 is 16 residues long. CDR3 protein: CASGLTLDGLNTEAFF. CDR3 sequence (DNA): TGTGCTAGTGGTTTAACCTTAGACGGACTGAACACTGAAGCTTTCTTT.

This clonotype was picked up many times. The chain couples TRBV12-3 or TRBV12-4 to TRBJ2-5; D may be TRBD2 (5 bases). V was clipped by 6 bases and J by 3 bases, with 11 bases between them. The CDR3 runs to 13 residues. CDR3 sequence: CASREGSKETQYF. The CDR3 nucleotides are TGTGCCAGCAGAGAAGGGAGTAAAGAGACCCAGTACTTC.

This clonotype was counted ten times or more. This chain links TRBV20-1 with TRBJ2-2; D is unresolved. This CDR3 comprises 14 residues. Germline CDR1 is DFQATT and CDR2 is SNEGSKA (reference sequence). Trimming left V 5 bases short and J 7 bases short, with 17 bases between. Written as DNA, the CDR3 is TGCAGTGCTGGCACCCCATTCAAATTCGGGGAGCTGTTTTTT. Protein sequence: CSAGTPFKFGELFF.